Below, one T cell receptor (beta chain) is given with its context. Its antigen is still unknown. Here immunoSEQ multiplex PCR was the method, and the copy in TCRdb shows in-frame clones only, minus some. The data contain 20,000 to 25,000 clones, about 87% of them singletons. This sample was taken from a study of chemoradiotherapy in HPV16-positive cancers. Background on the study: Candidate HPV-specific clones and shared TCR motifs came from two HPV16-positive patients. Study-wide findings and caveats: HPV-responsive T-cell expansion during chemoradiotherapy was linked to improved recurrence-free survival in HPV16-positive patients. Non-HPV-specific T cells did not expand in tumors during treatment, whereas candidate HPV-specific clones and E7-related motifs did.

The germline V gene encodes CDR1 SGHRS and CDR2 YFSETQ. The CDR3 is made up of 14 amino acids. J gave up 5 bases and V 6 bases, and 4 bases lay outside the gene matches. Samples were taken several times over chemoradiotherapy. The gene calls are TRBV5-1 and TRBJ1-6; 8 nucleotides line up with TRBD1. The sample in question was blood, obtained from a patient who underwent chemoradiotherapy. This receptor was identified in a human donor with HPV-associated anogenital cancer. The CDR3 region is CASTPDRDNSPLHF. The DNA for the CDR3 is TGCGCCAGCACGCCGGACAGGGATAATTCACCCCTCCACTTT.